A single sample is the source of the 3 T cell receptor beta chains below, sequenced in a study of T cell responses to AZD1222 COVID-19 vaccine (dated by TCRdb to about 2021). Per the publication, the time point label means: about 28 days (+/-7) after the second vaccine dose. The sample's treatment or condition label is to be understood as: meningococcal conjugate vaccine given as trial control. Library method: the immunoSEQ multiplex PCR assay. TCRdb re-hosts the immuneACCESS table, in-frame sequences only. Its copies lack some clones; in the studies checked, an unresolved V gene accounts for under half of them, and the cause for the rest is not known. The sample table contains some 170,000 clones; only one count was recorded for over 80% of them. The top ten hold approximately 4% of the sample. This sample comprised peripheral blood, obtained 28 days after the second dose of the MenACWY control vaccine. Receptors were obtained from an adult who received the MenACWY meningococcal vaccine as a control.

V gene TRBV29-1 combines with J gene TRBJ2-7; unclear D gene. The germline gives CDR1 SQVTM, CDR2 ANQGSEA. The CDR3 contains 17 residues. V lost 6 bases, J lost 0 bases, and 24 bases lay in between. As DNA, the CDR3 is TGCAGCGTACGCGAGATACTTACTACCCTGAGCTCCTACGAGCAGTACTTC. Protein sequence: CSVREILTTLSSYEQYF.

The chain couples TRBV28 to TRBJ1-6, with TRBD1 as a possible D gene (6 bases). Germline V lookup: CDR1 MDHEN, CDR2 SYDVKM. V lost 6 bases to trimming and J lost 8 bases, with 14 bases between them. This CDR3 contains 14 residues. The CDR3: CASSPGQGHSPLHF. The DNA of the CDR3 is TGTGCCAGCAGCCCGGGACAAGGGCATTCACCCCTCCACTTT. Full variable domain (rest looked up from reference TRBV28 and TRBJ1-6): DVKVTQSSRYLVKRTGEKVFLECVQDMDHENMFWYRQDPGLGLRLIYFSYDVKMKEKGDIPEGYSVSREKKERFSLILESASTNQTSMYLCASSPGQGHSPLHFGNGTRLTVT.

CDR3 DNA sequence: TGTGCCAGCAGTTCGACTTTCCGCATTCAGTACTTC. Translated: CASSSTFRIQYF. V usage is TRBV6-2 or TRBV6-3 and J usage is TRBJ2-4; no clear D gene. The CDR3 is 12 residues long. Germline V gene sequence: CDR1 MNHEY, CDR2 SVGEGT. V was cut by 4 bases and J by 9 bases, with 10 bases left in between.